What follows are 20 T cell receptor beta chains derived from one specimen sequenced in a study of blood T cells in healthy people across ages. The use of a sample-barcoded 5' primer and a J-beta primer mix characterized a second PCR of roughly 6 to 11 cycles. From the 5' RACE reads, TCRdb called clonotypes with MiXCR, one entry per CDR3 protein. Found here are 1 million or so distinct CDR3 sequences, roughly a quarter of them singletons; the top ten hold less than 0.85%. This sample also appeared in a second study, on T cells of mothers and their children.

Sequenced sample: blood. Receptor source: a girl aged 2-9 years in good health.

This clonotype has at least ten counts. The V and J genes are TRBV7-2 and TRBJ2-1, with D perhaps matching TRBD2 (6 bases). CDR3 length: 12 residues. Germline values: CDR1 SGHTA, CDR2 FQGNSA. Trimming stripped 7 bases from V and 7 bases from J, with 11 bases between. CDR3 bases: TGTGCCAGCACCAACGCGGGGAATGAGCAGTTCTTC. It codes for CASTNAGNEQFF.

The chain couples TRBV7-9 to TRBJ2-5; 9 bases map to TRBD1. After removal of 5 bases from V and 5 bases from J, the junction contained 6 bases not matched to a gene. CDR1 is SEHNR, CDR2 FQNEAQ, per germline (reference sequence). The CDR3 has 14 amino acids. The CDR3 DNA follows: TGTGCCAGCAGCCCTACAGGGGGCGCGGAGACCCAGTACTTC. It codes for CASSPTGGAETQYF.

The V call is TRBV6-1, the J call TRBJ2-1; D gene unclear. V was pared by 2 bases and J by 10 bases, with 18 bases between. CDR3 size: 15 residues. CDR1 and CDR2 (germline): MNHNS, SASEGT. DNA for the CDR3: TGTGCCAGCAGTGAACATTGGCCTACTATTGGGGAGCAGTTCTTC. Amino acid sequence: CASSEHWPTIGEQFF.

The chain links TRBV20-1 to TRBJ2-1; a possible D gene is TRBD2 (6 bases). The J call may be faulty, since TRBJ2-7 better matches the DNA end. Germline V lookup: CDR1 DFQATT, CDR2 SNEGSKA (reference sequence). CDR3 length equals 11 residues. CDR3 bases: TGCACTGTGGCGGGACCACGCGAGCAGTACTTC. Its protein is CTVAGPREQYF.

Concerning this clonotype itself: One end of the junction is discordant with germline, which a read error may explain. This chain connects TRBV7-9 to TRBJ2-7; 10 nucleotides match TRBD2. The J call may not be correct, given that the DNA end is closer to TRBJ2-1. The CDR3 covers 15 residues. In germline, CDR1 is SEHNR, CDR2 FQNEAQ (reference sequence). The DNA for the CDR3 is TGTGCCAGCCTGGTCTCTAGCGGGGGCAGGAATGAACAGTTCTTC. The encoded protein is CASLVSSGGRNEQFF.

V gene TRBV14 combines with J gene TRBJ2-5; 8 bases align to TRBD1. This CDR3 region has 14 residues. The ends lost 5 bases at V and 4 bases at J; junction bases unmatched: 6. In germline, CDR1 is SGHDN, CDR2 FVKESK. The CDR3 DNA follows: TGTGCCAGCAGCTACCACGGACAGGGAGAGACCCAGTACTTC. As protein: CASSYHGQGETQYF.

There are many counts of this clonotype. V gene TRBV10-3 combines with J gene TRBJ2-2, with 7 nucleotides matching TRBD2. Looked up from germline, CDR1 is ENHRY and CDR2 is SYGVKD. This CDR3 has 13 residues. This chain's CDR3 is CANRGDSTGELFF. CDR3 DNA sequence: TGTGCTAATCGGGGGGACTCAACCGGGGAGCTGTTTTTT.

The chain carries TRBV4-1 and TRBJ2-4, with no clear D. V was pared by 3 bases and J by 4 bases, with 16 bases between. This CDR3 comprises 16 residues. From germline, CDR1 is MGHRA and CDR2 YSYEKL. CDR3 coding DNA: TGCGCCAGCAGCCATCCCCCGACTGAGGAGAAAAACATTCAGTACTTC. It yields the protein CASSHPPTEEKNIQYF.

V gene TRBV28 combines with J gene TRBJ2-5; weak D call: TRBD1 (6 bases). The last part of the DNA fits TRBJ2-7 better; the J call may be wrong. Germline V CDR1 and CDR2: MDHEN, SYDVKM. The CDR3 covers 17 residues. Here the CDR3 reads CASSLKIGGSDYYEQYF. The CDR3 region has the DNA TGTGCCAGCAGTTTAAAAATAGGGGGATCCGACTACTACGAGCAGTACTTC.

This chain joins TRBV5-1 and TRBJ1-6; tentative D call: TRBD1 (5 bases). Trimming removed 1 base from V and 0 bases from J, with 11 bases in between. This CDR3 is built from 17 residues. Germline CDR1 reads SGHRS; CDR2 reads YFSETQ. The CDR3, as DNA: TGCGCCAGCAGCTTGAGTTCAGGGAGCTCCTATAATTCACCCCTCCACTTT. This gives the protein CASSLSSGSSYNSPLHF. Full variable domain (rest looked up from reference TRBV5-1 and TRBJ1-6): KAGVTQTPRYLIKTRGQQVTLSCSPISGHRSVSWYQQTPGQGLQFLFEYFSETQRNKGNFPGRFSGRQFSNSRSEMNVSTLELGDSALYLCASSLSSGSSYNSPLHFGNGTRLTVT.

This clonotype turned up a few times. This chain connects TRBV25-1 to TRBJ1-6; no clear D gene. Germline CDR1 reads MGHDK; CDR2 reads SYGVNS. This CDR3 is 13 amino acids long. V was trimmed by 9 bases and J by 7 bases, leaving 13 bases between them. CDR3 loop: CASKGLENSPLHF. CDR3 bases: TGTGCCAGTAAAGGGTTGGAGAATTCACCCCTCCACTTT.

This clonotype turned up a few times. The rearrangement uses TRBV11-3 and TRBJ2-3; a weak D match, TRBD1 (5 bases). Trimming stripped 2 bases from V and 0 bases from J, with 9 bases between. Looked up from germline, CDR1 is SGHNT and CDR2 is YENEEA. This CDR3 comprises 15 residues. This CDR3 is CASSLKTESTDTQYF. CDR3 in DNA: TGTGCCAGCAGCTTAAAGACAGAGAGCACAGATACGCAGTATTTT. Using reference TRBV11-3 and TRBJ2-3 for the parts outside the CDR3, the full variable domain is EAGVVQSPRYKIIEKKQPVAFWCNPISGHNTLYWYLQNLGQGPELLIRYENEEAVDDSQLPKDRFSAERLKGVDSTLKIQPAELGDSAVYLCASSLKTESTDTQYFGPGTRLTVL.

This clonotype was seen a handful of times. Likely a read error: the CDR3 ends without its conserved phenylalanine or tryptophan. The rearrangement joins TRBV7-9 to TRBJ1-2; TRBD1 matches at 10 bases. The CDR3 spans 20 residues. With V trimmed by 5 bases and J by 1 base, 19 bases remained unmatched. CDR1 SEHNR and CDR2 FQNEAQ come from the germline V gene (reference sequence). In nucleotides, the CDR3 is TGTGCCAGCAGCCGAAAACCAAGCCGGGACAGGGGAGGGAGTAACTATGGCTACACCCTC. It specifies CASSRKPSRDRGGSNYGYTL.

To note about this clonotype: An end of the junction differs from the germline gene, which may be a read error. The chain carries TRBV5-1 and TRBJ2-7; TRBD2 might be the D (7 bases). Per germline, CDR1 SGHRS and CDR2 YFSETQ. The CDR3 consists of 14 residues. CDR3 DNA sequence: TGCGCCAGCAGCAAGGGGGGGGGCTCCTACGAGCGGTACTTC. This translates into CASSKGGGSYERYF.

The rearrangement links TRBV13 to TRBJ1-2; D not resolved. The CDR3 runs to 13 residues. V was clipped by 5 bases and J by 8 bases, with 15 bases between them. Germline V gene sequence: CDR1 PRHDT, CDR2 FYEKMQ (reference sequence). The CDR3 sequence: CASSGFFYGGYTF. The CDR3 DNA follows: TGTGCCAGCAGCGGGTTTTTCTATGGAGGCTACACCTTC.

The chain uses TRBV12-3 or TRBV12-4 and TRBJ2-1; D is ambiguous. Trimming stripped 6 bases from V and 6 bases from J, with 15 bases between. This CDR3 is built from 14 residues. DNA for the CDR3: TGTGCCAGCAGATTAAAGGGAAAGGGCAATGAGCAGTTCTTC. Translation gives CASRLKGKGNEQFF.

The V call is TRBV20-1, the J call TRBJ2-3; possibly TRBD2 for D (6 bases). The CDR3 covers 14 residues. The V and J ends lost 6 bases and 1 base respectively, with 14 bases between them. Looked up from germline, CDR1 is DFQATT and CDR2 is SNEGSKA (reference sequence). The CDR3 is CSAPPSSGTDTQYF. In DNA form, the CDR3 reads TGCAGTGCCCCACCCTCTAGCGGCACAGATACGCAGTATTTT.

This clonotype turned up a few times. The V gene is TRBV6-4, the J gene TRBJ2-1; D gene ambiguous. The V end was cut by 8 bases, the J end by 6 bases, with 11 bases between. This CDR3 has 12 amino acids. Looked up from germline, CDR1 is MRHNA and CDR2 is SNTAGT. CDR3 nucleotide sequence: TGTGCCAGCTCTGATTCTGGCAATGAGCAGTTCTTC. Translation: CASSDSGNEQFF.

This clonotype was observed a handful of times. The chain combines TRBV20-1 with TRBJ2-5, with D uncertain. The germline V and J ends were trimmed by 6 bases and 1 base, with 12 bases remaining between them. CDR3 length equals 13 residues. CDR1 is DFQATT, CDR2 SNEGSKA, per germline (reference sequence). The CDR3 bases are TGCAGTGCCCAGACGAATTCCCAAGAGACCCAGTACTTC. Translating it yields CSAQTNSQETQYF.

The sample holds a few counts of this clonotype. The chain has TRBV5-6 and TRBJ2-5; the match to TRBD2 covers 8 bases. This CDR3 comprises 17 residues. Per the germline V gene, CDR1 is SGHDT and CDR2 is YYEEEE. The V gene end was trimmed by 4 bases and the J gene end by 4 bases; junction bases not matched to a gene: 15. Written as DNA, the CDR3 is TGTGCCAGCAGCCCCATGGGTCGTTTAGCGGGGTTAGAGACCCAGTACTTC. This codes for CASSPMGRLAGLETQYF.